The 15 T cell receptor beta chains presented below share a single source sample, sequenced in a study of cytomegalovirus exposure and HLA in healthy donors. The PCR employed 60 Vbeta primers together with 13 Jbeta primers. The data were produced by immunoSEQ multiplex PCR, yet TCRdb's version contains in-frame clones alone and is incomplete. The table includes some 150,000 clones, approximately 87% detected once. Sequencing used PBMCs. Receptors were obtained from a man aged 40-49 years in good health and CMV-seronegative.

This clone came up a few times. The V call is TRBV10-3, the J call TRBJ2-2; 11 bases line up with TRBD2. CDR3 length: 18 residues. V shed 5 bases and J 4 bases; nucleotides not matched to a gene: 12. CDR1 is ENHRY and CDR2 is SYGVKD in the germline V gene. The CDR3 sequence is CAISSVAGGPWGTGELFF. DNA of the CDR3: TGTGCCATCAGTTCGGTAGCGGGGGGGCCCTGGGGCACCGGGGAGCTGTTTTTT.

Comment on this clone: At the DNA level, this CDR3 is encoded by other sequences in the same sample as well. The chain uses TRBV2 and TRBJ1-5, with 7 bases that match TRBD1. This CDR3 spans 13 amino acids. Unmatched junction bases numbered 5, after V lost 5 bases and J lost 7 bases. Germline values: CDR1 SNHLY, CDR2 FYNNEI. Here the CDR3 DNA reads TGTGCCAGCAGTCCAGGGGGAGGACAGCCCCAGCATTTT. Its translation is CASSPGGGQPQHF.

The CDR3 nucleotides are TGTGCCAGCTCTGGTCCAGCGGCTTACAATGAGCAGTTCTTC. Its translation is CASSGPAAYNEQFF. This rearrangement joins TRBV7-2 to TRBJ2-1, with D perhaps matching TRBD2 (5 bases). Germline V gene lookup returns CDR1 SGHTA and CDR2 FQGNSA. CDR3 length equals 14 residues. V was shortened by 8 bases and J by 4 bases, with 15 bases between the two germline ends.

Regarding this clone: Relative to the germline gene, one junction end is altered; a read error may explain this. Other DNA variants within this sample encode the same CDR3. J is TRBJ2-3 and V is TRBV4-3, with 8 bases aligning to TRBD2. Germline assignment: CDR1 LGHNA and CDR2 YSLEER. The CDR3 runs 16 residues. This CDR3 reads CASSLRFTSGTDTQYF. The CDR3 coding sequence is TGCGCCAGCAGCCTCCGCTTTACTAGCGGCACAGATACGCAGTATTTC.

V usage is TRBV25-1 and J usage is TRBJ1-2; 10 positions match TRBD1. The germline CDR1 and CDR2 sequences are MGHDK and SYGVNS. This CDR3 region has 15 residues. V was pared by 5 bases and J by 4 bases, with 7 bases of the junction left unmatched. The CDR3 DNA reads as TGTGCCAGCAGTTTCGAAGGACAGGGGGTCTATGGCTACACCTTC. Protein: CASSFEGQGVYGYTF.

This chain connects TRBV9 to TRBJ2-5; D may be TRBD1 (7 bases). The end of the DNA fits TRBJ2-7 better, so the J call may be wrong. CDR1 SGDLS and CDR2 YYNGEE come from the germline V gene. The CDR3 covers 16 residues. The CDR3 protein is CASSVGGRGDSYEQYF. The CDR3 DNA reads TGTGCCAGCAGCGTTGGGGGCAGGGGGGACTCCTACGAGCAGTACTTC.

The genes are TRBV9 and TRBJ1-5; D remains unclear. The V gene's germline CDR1 is SGDLS and CDR2 YYNGEE. V was trimmed by 3 bases and J by 4 bases, leaving 20 bases between them. The CDR3 length is 17 residues. The CDR3 here is CASSAPSRVRVNQPQHF. The CDR3 DNA is TGTGCCAGCAGCGCGCCCAGTCGGGTTCGGGTGAATCAGCCCCAGCATTTT.

This clone has more than one count but fewer than ten. This rearrangement joins TRBV5-1 to TRBJ2-1; 13 bases match TRBD2. Trimming removed 2 bases from V and 8 bases from J; junction bases left unmatched: 7. Germline values: CDR1 SGHRS, CDR2 YFSETQ. CDR3 size: 16 residues. This CDR3 reads CASSLSGLAGYDEQFF. CDR3 in DNA: TGCGCCAGCAGCTTATCGGGACTAGCGGGATACGATGAGCAGTTCTTC.

The V gene is TRBV5-4, the J gene TRBJ1-2, with 9 bases lining up with TRBD1. Germline V CDR1 and CDR2: SGHNT, YYREEE (reference sequence). The J segment lost 5 bases and the V segment lost 2 bases, leaving 7 bases of the junction unmatched. The CDR3 contains 15 residues. CDR3 in amino acids: CASSLAGTGPYGYTF. CDR3 bases: TGTGCCAGCAGCTTAGCCGGGACAGGGCCTTATGGCTACACCTTC.

As regards this clone: Germline is not matched at one junction end, which may reflect a read error. The rearrangement links TRBV7-7 to TRBJ2-5; 7 nucleotides align to TRBD2. The CDR3 loop spans 15 amino acids. CDR1 and CDR2 from the germline V gene are SSHAT and FNYEAQ (reference sequence). CDR3 nucleotide sequence: TGTGCTAGCAGCTTAGTTGCGGGAGTCTGGGAGACCCAGTACTTC. Amino acid sequence: CASSLVAGVWETQYF.

This chain uses TRBV10-3 with TRBJ2-5, with 13 bases identical to TRBD2. The CDR3 totals 17 residues. The V segment lost 2 bases and the J segment 5 bases; nucleotides outside the gene matches: 8. Germline V gene lookup returns CDR1 ENHRY and CDR2 SYGVKD. The CDR3 DNA reads as TGTGCCATCAGTGAGCCCGACGGACTAGCGGGGGTGGAGACCCAGTACTTC. Its protein is CAISEPDGLAGVETQYF.

The chain carries TRBV15 and TRBJ2-2, with 13 positions matching TRBD2. J gave up 4 bases and V 8 bases, and 1 base lay outside the gene matches. Germline V gene data show CDR1 as LNHNV and CDR2 as YYDKDF (reference sequence). This CDR3 is 14 amino acids long. CDR3 sequence (DNA): TGTGCCACCGGGACTAGCGGGACCACCGGGGAGCTGTTTTTT. The encoded protein is CATGTSGTTGELFF.

The chain recombines TRBV9 with TRBJ1-2, with D unclear. From germline, CDR1 is SGDLS and CDR2 YYNGEE. The CDR3 is 13 amino acids. V was shortened by 3 bases and J by 3 bases, with 9 bases between the two germline ends. Here the CDR3 DNA reads TGTGCCAGCAGCGCACAGTTGGACTATGGCTACACCTTC. Its translation: CASSAQLDYGYTF.

The table lists this clone with a count of one. The chain uses TRBV11-2 and TRBJ2-3; D may be TRBD2 (5 bases). In germline, CDR1 is SGHAT, CDR2 FQNNGV. V was clipped by 5 bases and J by 2 bases, with 8 bases between them. The CDR3 totals 13 residues. The CDR3 coding sequence is TGTGCCAGCAGCCCGGGGAACACAGATACGCAGTATTTT. As protein: CASSPGNTDTQYF.

J is TRBJ2-1 and V is TRBV6-5; 9 bases agree with TRBD1. CDR1 is MNHEY and CDR2 is SVGAGI in the germline V gene. The CDR3 extends over 15 amino acids. After removal of 4 bases from V and 7 bases from J, the junction contained 8 bases not matched to a gene. Here the CDR3 reads CASSSGTGMVNEQFF. DNA of the CDR3: TGTGCCAGCAGTTCCGGGACAGGGATGGTAAATGAGCAGTTCTTC.